The T cell receptor beta chain described here comes from a study of shared clonotypes between healthy human individuals. Here immunoSEQ multiplex PCR was the method, and the copy in TCRdb shows in-frame clones only, minus some. Of about 2 million clones listed, 85% to 95% are singletons. CDR1 GTSNPN and CDR2 SVGIG come from the germline V gene (reference sequence). V was cut by 5 bases and J by 2 bases, with 10 bases left in between. The CDR3 consists of 13 residues. Sequenced sample: naive CD4+ T cells sorted from blood. As for subset: CD45RA+ positively selected. The sequence came from a man younger than 35 in good health. This chain connects TRBV30 to TRBJ1-5, with D uncertain. CDR3 DNA sequence: TGTGCCTGGGGGCCGGCGGGCAATCAGCCCCAGCATTTT. Residues: CAWGPAGNQPQHF. Combining the CDR3 with reference TRBV30 and TRBJ1-5 gives the whole variable domain SQTIHQWPATLVQPVGSPLSLECTVEGTSNPNLYWYRQAAGRGLQLLFYSVGIGQISSEVPQNLSASRPQDRQFILSSKKLLLSDSGFYLCAWGPAGNQPQHFGDGTRLSIL.